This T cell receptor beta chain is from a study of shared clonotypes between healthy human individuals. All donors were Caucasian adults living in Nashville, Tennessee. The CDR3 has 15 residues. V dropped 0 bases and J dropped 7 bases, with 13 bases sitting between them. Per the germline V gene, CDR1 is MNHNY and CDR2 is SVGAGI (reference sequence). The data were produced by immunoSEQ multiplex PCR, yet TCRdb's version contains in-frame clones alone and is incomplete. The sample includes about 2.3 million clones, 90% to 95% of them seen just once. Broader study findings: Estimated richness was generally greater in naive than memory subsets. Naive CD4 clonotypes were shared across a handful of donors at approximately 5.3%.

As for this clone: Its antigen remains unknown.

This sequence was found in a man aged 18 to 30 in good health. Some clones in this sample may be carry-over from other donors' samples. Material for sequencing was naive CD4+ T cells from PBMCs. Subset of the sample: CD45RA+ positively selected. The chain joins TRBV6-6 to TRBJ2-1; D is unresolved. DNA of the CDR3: TGTGCCAGCAGTTACTCGCTGGCTTCCGGGAATGAGCAGTTCTTC. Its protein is CASSYSLASGNEQFF.